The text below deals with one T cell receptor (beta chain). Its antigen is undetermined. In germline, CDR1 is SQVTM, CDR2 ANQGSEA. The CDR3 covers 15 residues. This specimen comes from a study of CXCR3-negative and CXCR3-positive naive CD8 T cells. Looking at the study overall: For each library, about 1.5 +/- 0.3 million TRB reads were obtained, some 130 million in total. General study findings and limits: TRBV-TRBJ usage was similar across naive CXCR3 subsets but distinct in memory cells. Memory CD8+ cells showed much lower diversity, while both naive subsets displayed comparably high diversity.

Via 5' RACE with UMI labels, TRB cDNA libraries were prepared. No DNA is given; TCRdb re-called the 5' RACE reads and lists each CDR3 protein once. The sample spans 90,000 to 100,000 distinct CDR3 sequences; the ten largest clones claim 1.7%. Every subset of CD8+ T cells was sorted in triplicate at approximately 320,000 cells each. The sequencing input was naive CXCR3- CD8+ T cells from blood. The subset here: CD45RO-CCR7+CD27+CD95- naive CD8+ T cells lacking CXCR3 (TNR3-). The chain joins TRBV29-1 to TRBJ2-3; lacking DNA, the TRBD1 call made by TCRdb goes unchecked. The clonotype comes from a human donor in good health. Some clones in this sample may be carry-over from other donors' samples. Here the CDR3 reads CSVEGQDPSTDTQYF.